The 26 T cell receptor beta chains reported below all come from one sample, sequenced in a study of technical replicates of blood from a few donors. Profiling relied on immunoSEQ multiplex PCR, and the TCRdb table lists in-frame clones only, not all of them. The data show tens of thousands of clones, around 92% seen once. The sequencing input was T cells isolated from PBMCs. These TCRs come from a human donor in good health.

The chain recombines TRBV7-6 with TRBJ2-7; TRBD2 matches 8 bases. From germline, CDR1 is SGHVS and CDR2 FNYEAQ. The CDR3 is made up of 14 amino acids. J was trimmed by 6 bases and V by 1 base; bases with no gene match: 5. This CDR3 is CASSLVAGFTEQYF. The CDR3 nucleotides are TGTGCCAGCAGCTTAGTAGCGGGGTTTACCGAGCAGTACTTC.

V and J are TRBV7-8 and TRBJ2-7, with 8 bases lining up with TRBD2. The CDR3 totals 15 residues. Germline assignment: CDR1 SGHVS and CDR2 FQNEAQ. J lost 3 bases, V lost 5 bases, and 9 bases had no gene match. In nucleotides, the CDR3 is TGTGCCAGCAGCCCCCCGTGGAGCGGGAGCTACGAGCAGTACTTC. Translated, it gives CASSPPWSGSYEQYF.

The J gene is TRBJ1-2, the V gene TRBV29-1, with D perhaps matching TRBD1 (6 bases). The V gene lost 7 bases and the J gene lost 5 bases, with 14 bases spanning the gap. The CDR3 covers 12 residues. The V gene's germline CDR1 is SQVTM and CDR2 ANQGSEA. CDR3 sequence (DNA): TGCAGCGCGCCGGGGGGCTCTTATGGCTACACCTTC. Translation gives CSAPGGSYGYTF.

The chain combines TRBV4-1 with TRBJ2-2; TRBD2 matches 11 bases. J lost 7 bases, V lost 2 bases, and 6 bases had no gene match. The germline V gene has CDR1 MGHRA and CDR2 YSYEKL. The CDR3 sequence is 16 residues long. The CDR3 sequence: CASSQLLAGAVGELFF. The CDR3, as DNA: TGCGCCAGCAGCCAACTACTAGCGGGAGCTGTCGGGGAGCTGTTTTTT.

The rearrangement uses TRBV5-5 and TRBJ1-3; D gene ambiguous. The germline V and J ends were trimmed by 4 bases and 3 bases, with 14 bases remaining between them. The CDR3 contains 15 residues. Germline assignment: CDR1 SGHKS and CDR2 YYEKEE (reference sequence). In DNA, the CDR3 is TGTGCCAGCAGCAGAGACCCCTCGGGTGGAAACACCATATATTTT. Translation: CASSRDPSGGNTIYF.

The rearrangement uses TRBV27 and TRBJ1-5; D is perhaps TRBD1 (5 bases). The CDR3 has 13 residues. V dropped 6 bases and J dropped 2 bases, with 8 bases sitting between them. Germline values: CDR1 MNHEY, CDR2 SMNVEV (reference sequence). The CDR3 nucleotides are TGTGCCAGCAGGTCGACAGGCAATCAGCCCCAGCATTTT. It is translated as CASRSTGNQPQHF.

The chain joins TRBV18 to TRBJ1-6, with D possibly TRBD1 on 6 matching bases. V gave up 4 bases and J gave up 6 bases, with 16 bases separating them. This CDR3 comprises 16 residues. Germline-derived CDR1 and CDR2 are KGHSH and LQKENI. CDR3 nucleotides: TGTGCCAGCTCACTTAACAGGGTACCGGCTAATTCACCCCTCCACTTT. Protein sequence: CASSLNRVPANSPLHF. The full variable domain, rest sourced from reference TRBV18 and TRBJ1-6, is NAGVMQNPRHLVRRRGQEARLRCSPMKGHSHVYWYRQLPEEGLKFMVYLQKENIIDESGMPKERFSAEFPKEGPSILRIQQVVRGDSAAYFCASSLNRVPANSPLHFGNGTRLTVT.

The rearrangement links TRBV5-1 to TRBJ1-6; TRBD1 matches 9 bases. V gave up 4 bases and J gave up 9 bases; unmatched junction bases: 8. This CDR3 region has 15 residues. CDR1 SGHRS and CDR2 YFSETQ come from the germline V gene. The CDR3 DNA reads TGCGCCAGCAGCCTAGTGGGACAGGGCGGTTCACCCCTCCACTTT. Translation gives CASSLVGQGGSPLHF.

This chain connects TRBV5-1 to TRBJ2-7, with 10 positions matching TRBD1. CDR3 length: 15 amino acids. The germline V gene has CDR1 SGHRS and CDR2 YFSETQ. With V trimmed by 4 bases and J by 5 bases, 9 bases remained unmatched. The CDR3 is CASSVHRGTGDEQYF. DNA of the CDR3: TGCGCCAGCAGCGTACATCGCGGGACAGGGGACGAGCAGTACTTC.

The table lists this clone with a count of one. The V call is TRBV4-2, the J call TRBJ2-3; a weak D match, TRBD2 (6 bases). Germline lookup yields CDR1 LGHNA and CDR2 YNFKEQ. Trimming shortened V by 8 bases and J by 0 bases, and 15 bases separated the two germline ends. The CDR3 consists of 15 residues. The CDR3 loop reads CASSVTGTSTDTQYF. CDR3 nucleotides: TGTGCCAGCTCGGTAACCGGGACTAGCACAGATACGCAGTATTTT.

The chain joins TRBV18 to TRBJ1-4, with 7 bases fitting TRBD1. The CDR3 spans 15 residues. V trimming: 6 bases; J trimming: 8 bases; junction bases outside the gene matches: 12. Per the germline V gene, CDR1 is KGHSH and CDR2 is LQKENI. The CDR3 spells CASSQYRGEGEKLFF. CDR3 in DNA: TGTGCCAGCTCCCAATACAGGGGAGAGGGCGAAAAACTGTTTTTT.

The chain has TRBV11-3 and TRBJ2-5; D gene uncertain. The CDR3 is made up of 14 amino acids. Germline loops: CDR1 SGHNT, CDR2 YENEEA. Trimming removed 5 bases at V and 2 bases at J, with 12 bases between. The CDR3 sequence is CASSRPAGQETQYF. The CDR3 nucleotides are TGTGCCAGCAGCCGCCCGGCCGGGCAAGAGACCCAGTACTTC.

The gene calls are TRBV4-2 and TRBJ2-2; 8 bases agree with TRBD2. Germline V gene sequence: CDR1 LGHNA, CDR2 YNFKEQ. The CDR3 totals 15 residues. Germline trimming cut 2 bases from V and 8 bases from J; bases unmatched to any gene: 7. CDR3 loop: CASSQKRGGEGELFF. The CDR3 DNA sequence: TGTGCCAGCAGCCAAAAACGGGGGGGCGAGGGGGAGCTGTTTTTT.

The chain links TRBV21-1 to TRBJ1-1; the table's D call, TRBD1, was not checked against the DNA. TRBV21-1 is labeled a pseudogene. CDR3 size: 17 residues. The chain's CDR3 is CASSKGTGQGRNTEAFF. The CDR3 DNA sequence: TGTGCCAGCAGCAAAGGAACGGGACAGGGGAGGAATACTGAAGCTTTCTTT.

The V call is TRBV11-3, the J call TRBJ1-1, with D tentatively TRBD1 (6 bases). The germline V gene encodes CDR1 SGHNT and CDR2 YENEEA. Trimming shortened V by 4 bases and J by 1 base, and 7 bases separated the two germline ends. The CDR3 consists of 13 residues. The CDR3 reads CASSSQGNTEAFF. In DNA form, the CDR3 reads TGTGCCAGCAGCTCACAGGGGAACACTGAAGCTTTCTTT.

The chain carries TRBV11-3 and TRBJ1-2; D is ambiguous. V lost 0 bases and J 8 bases, leaving 22 bases between the germline ends. Germline lookup yields CDR1 SGHNT and CDR2 YENEEA. The CDR3 loop spans 17 amino acids. CDR3 sequence reads: CASSLELLGGPEMGYTF. DNA of the CDR3: TGTGCCAGCAGCTTAGAACTTTTAGGAGGGCCTGAGATGGGCTACACCTTC.

The V call is TRBV2, the J call TRBJ2-7; the D gene is possibly TRBD1 (5 bases). The CDR3 covers 13 residues. V was trimmed by 4 bases and J by 11 bases, leaving 18 bases between them. The germline gives CDR1 SNHLY, CDR2 FYNNEI. The CDR3 reads CASSGIGESSKYF. For the CDR3, the DNA is TGTGCCAGCAGTGGAATAGGGGAAAGCTCGAAGTACTTC.

This chain links TRBV28 with TRBJ2-5, with TRBD1 matching over 7 bases. This CDR3 has 14 residues. Losses at the gene ends were 4 bases for V and 0 bases for J; bases not matched to a gene: 2. In germline, CDR1 is MDHEN, CDR2 SYDVKM. For the CDR3, the DNA is TGTGCCAGCAGTTCGGGACAGAACCAAGAGACCCAGTACTTC. Protein product: CASSSGQNQETQYF.

The chain is built from TRBV7-9 and TRBJ2-5; D gene uncertain. V was cut by 3 bases and J by 5 bases, with 16 bases left in between. The CDR3 totals 15 residues. Germline loops: CDR1 SEHNR, CDR2 FQNEAQ (reference sequence). The CDR3 sequence is CASSLGLTPRETQYF. CDR3 in DNA: TGTGCCAGCAGCTTGGGCCTTACTCCAAGGGAGACCCAGTACTTC.

The chain has TRBV6-1 and TRBJ2-5; TRBD2 might be the D (6 bases). Per the germline V gene, CDR1 is MNHNS and CDR2 is SASEGT. V was cut by 2 bases and J by 1 base, with 14 bases left in between. The CDR3 is 16 residues long. This chain's CDR3 is CASSEQEGSPQETQYF. The DNA of the CDR3 is TGTGCCAGCAGTGAACAGGAGGGTAGCCCCCAAGAGACCCAGTACTTC.

The genes are TRBV19 and TRBJ2-7; 8 bases fit TRBD1. The CDR3 spans 12 residues. Germline lookup yields CDR1 LNHDA and CDR2 SQIVND (reference sequence). Germline trimming cut 7 bases from V and 8 bases from J; bases unmatched to any gene: 7. The CDR3 DNA reads as TGTGCCAGTATGGAAGACAGGGGCAAGCAGTACTTC. Translation gives CASMEDRGKQYF.

The gene calls are TRBV6-5 and TRBJ2-7; 7 bases match TRBD2. Germline lookup yields CDR1 MNHEY and CDR2 SVGAGI. J gave up 2 bases and V 5 bases, and 3 bases lay outside the gene matches. This CDR3 spans 13 amino acids. The chain's CDR3 is CASSQGLTYEQYF. Written as DNA, the CDR3 is TGTGCCAGCAGTCAGGGACTAACCTACGAGCAGTACTTC.

The rearrangement uses TRBV13 and TRBJ1-1; unclear D gene. Trimming removed 0 bases at V and 0 bases at J, with 11 bases between. Germline CDR1 is PRHDT and CDR2 is FYEKMQ (reference sequence). The length of the CDR3 is 16 residues. Here the CDR3 DNA reads TGTGCCAGCAGCTTAGGCGGAATTACAGTGAACACTGAAGCTTTCTTT. Protein sequence: CASSLGGITVNTEAFF.

The CDR3 sequence is CASSATGLAGASSYNEQFF. In DNA, the CDR3 is TGTGCCAGCAGTGCCACGGGACTAGCGGGCGCGAGCTCCTACAATGAGCAGTTCTTC. This chain links TRBV2 with TRBJ2-1; 12 bases line up with TRBD2. Germline values: CDR1 SNHLY, CDR2 FYNNEI. The CDR3 is 19 residues long. V lost 4 bases and J lost 0; bases outside the gene matches: 10.

J is TRBJ2-7 and V is TRBV5-1, with D hard to call. V dropped 0 bases and J dropped 0 bases, with 7 bases sitting between them. CDR1 is SGHRS, CDR2 YFSETQ, per germline. The CDR3 extends over 14 amino acids. The CDR3 nucleotides read TGCGCCAGCAGCTTGGACTTGATCTCCTACGAGCAGTACTTC. Translated, it gives CASSLDLISYEQYF.

This chain connects TRBV13 to TRBJ1-2, with 7 bases that match TRBD1. The germline CDR1 and CDR2 sequences are PRHDT and FYEKMQ (reference sequence). The ends lost 5 bases at V and 0 bases at J; junction bases unmatched: 6. CDR3 length: 15 residues. The DNA of the CDR3 is TGTGCCAGCAGCAATGGACAGGCTCCTAACTATGGCTACACCTTC. This translates into CASSNGQAPNYGYTF.